These T cell receptor beta chains were read from a single sample in a study of spatial heterogeneity in lung cancer. Using its own MiXCR run on the 5' RACE reads, TCRdb lists one record per CDR3 protein. The sample records 20,000 to 25,000 distinct CDR3 sequences, roughly 10% being singletons. This sample comprised lung tumor tissue, obtained at surgery. Receptors were obtained from a male donor with early-stage non-small cell lung cancer. CDR3s include the opening cysteine and the closing phenylalanine or tryptophan. A D gene is named only where the DNA matches it firmly. A clone size is listed for some rows: how often the clone was seen (once, few, many), or a class if it is expanded.

few	TRBV15	TRBJ2-6	.	CATSIAPRGIVGANVLTF	TGTGCCACCAGCATTGCCCCCAGGGGAATCGTTGGGGCCAACGTCCTGACTTTC
.	TRBV28	TRBJ2-7	.	CASSRALHSNEQYF	TGTGCCAGCAGCCGGGCCCTTCACAGTAACGAGCAGTACTTC
.	TRBV27	TRBJ2-1	.	CASSFSPYNEQFF	TGTGCCAGCAGTTTTAGTCCCTACAATGAGCAGTTCTTC
many	TRBV28	TRBJ2-2	.	CASSLRGTGELFF	TGTGCCAGCAGTTTAAGGGGCACCGGGGAGCTGTTTTTT
.	TRBV5-5	TRBJ1-1	.	CASSPEGRPGTEAFF	TGTGCCAGCAGCCCAGAAGGACGTCCGGGCACTGAAGCTTTCTTT
.	TRBV5-1	TRBJ2-7	TRBD1	CASSLVGQGPYEQYF	TGCGCCAGCAGCTTGGTGGGACAGGGGCCCTACGAGCAGTACTTC
many	TRBV3-1	TRBJ1-6	TRBD1	CASSRITGGDSPLHF	TGTGCCAGCAGCCGTATCACAGGGGGCGACTCACCCCTCCACTTT
.	TRBV5-1	TRBJ2-1	.	CASSLLTGSANEQFF	TGCGCCAGCAGCTTGCTAACAGGGTCGGCGAATGAGCAGTTCTTC
few	TRBV7-2	TRBJ2-7	.	CASSLDGVLSYEQYF	TGTGCCAGCAGCTTAGACGGGGTCCTCTCCTACGAGCAGTACTTC
many	TRBV11-3	TRBJ2-2	.	CASSLPTGNTGELFF	TGTGCCAGCAGCTTGCCGACAGGGAACACCGGGGAGCTGTTTTTT
.	TRBV20-1	TRBJ2-2	TRBD1	CSARDPRTGGLNTGELFF	TGCAGTGCTAGAGATCCCCGGACAGGGGGCTTGAACACCGGGGAGCTGTTTTTT
few	TRBV27	TRBJ2-7	.	CASSLRIRRDEQYF	TGTGCCAGCAGTTTAAGGATACGTCGTGACGAGCAGTACTTC
many	TRBV6-5	TRBJ2-5	.	CASSYGGEGAGRRETQYF	TGTGCCAGCAGTTACGGGGGGGAGGGGGCAGGGCGTCGAGAGACCCAGTACTTC
many	TRBV28	TRBJ2-1	.	CASSLGGEGEQFF	TGTGCCAGCAGTTTAGGAGGGGAAGGTGAGCAGTTCTTC
.	TRBV29-1	TRBJ2-7	TRBD1	CSVDAGQGLGEQYF	TGCAGCGTTGACGCCGGACAGGGTCTGGGGGAGCAGTACTTC
many	TRBV6-2/TRBV6-3	TRBJ1-1	.	CASSERDNLNTEAFF	TGTGCCAGCAGTGAACGGGATAACCTGAACACTGAAGCTTTCTTT
many	TRBV5-1	TRBJ2-5	.	CASTRGQSQETQYF	TGCGCCAGCACTCGTGGACAGAGTCAAGAGACCCAGTACTTC
many	TRBV2	TRBJ2-1	TRBD2	CASRPSGRNEQFF	TGTGCCAGCAGGCCTAGCGGAAGGAATGAGCAGTTCTTC
many	TRBV20-1	TRBJ2-5	.	CSATPPWGEVGETQYF	TGCAGTGCTACCCCGCCTTGGGGGGAGGTCGGAGAGACCCAGTACTTC
few	TRBV18	TRBJ2-1	TRBD2	CASSPSPGTSGGHNEQFF	TGTGCCAGCTCTCCCAGTCCCGGGACTAGCGGGGGACACAATGAGCAGTTCTTC
many	TRBV29-1	TRBJ2-5	.	CSVGGWPPTQGARRETQYF	TGCAGCGTTGGCGGATGGCCTCCTACGCAAGGCGCCCGACGAGAGACCCAGTACTTC
few	TRBV27	TRBJ2-5	TRBD1	CASSSPGQGIAETQYF	TGTGCCAGCAGTTCACCGGGACAGGGTATAGCGGAGACCCAGTACTTC